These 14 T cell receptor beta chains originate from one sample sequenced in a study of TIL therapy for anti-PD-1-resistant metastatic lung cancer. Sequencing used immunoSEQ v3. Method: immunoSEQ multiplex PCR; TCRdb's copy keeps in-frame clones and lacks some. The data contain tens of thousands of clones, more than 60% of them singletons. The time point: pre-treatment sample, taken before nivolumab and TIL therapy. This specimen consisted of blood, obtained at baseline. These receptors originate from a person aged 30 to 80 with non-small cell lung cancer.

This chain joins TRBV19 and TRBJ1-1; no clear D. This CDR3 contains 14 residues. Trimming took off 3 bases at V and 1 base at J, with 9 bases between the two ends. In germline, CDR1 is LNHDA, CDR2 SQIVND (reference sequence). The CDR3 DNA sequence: TGTGCCAGTAGTATCGGGAGAGCGAACACTGAAGCTTTCTTT. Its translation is CASSIGRANTEAFF.

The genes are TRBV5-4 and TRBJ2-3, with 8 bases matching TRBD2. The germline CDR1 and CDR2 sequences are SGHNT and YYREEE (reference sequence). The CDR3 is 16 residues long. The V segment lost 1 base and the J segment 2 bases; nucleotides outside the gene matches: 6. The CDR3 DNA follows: TGTGCCAGCAGCTTGATGGCGGGGGGCCACACAGATACGCAGTATTTT. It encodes CASSLMAGGHTDTQYF.

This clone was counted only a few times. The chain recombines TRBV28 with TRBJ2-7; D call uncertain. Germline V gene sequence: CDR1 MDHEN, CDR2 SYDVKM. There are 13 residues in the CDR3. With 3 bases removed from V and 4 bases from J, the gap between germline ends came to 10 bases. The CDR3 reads CASSLPRGYEQYF. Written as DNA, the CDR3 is TGTGCCAGCAGTTTGCCGCGTGGTTACGAGCAGTACTTC.

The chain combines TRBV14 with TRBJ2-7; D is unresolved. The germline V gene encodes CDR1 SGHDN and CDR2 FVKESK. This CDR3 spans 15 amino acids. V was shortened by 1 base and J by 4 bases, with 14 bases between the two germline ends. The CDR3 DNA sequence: TGTGCCAGCAGCCAAGGGGGTTTCCCCACGTACGAGCAGTACTTC. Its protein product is CASSQGGFPTYEQYF.

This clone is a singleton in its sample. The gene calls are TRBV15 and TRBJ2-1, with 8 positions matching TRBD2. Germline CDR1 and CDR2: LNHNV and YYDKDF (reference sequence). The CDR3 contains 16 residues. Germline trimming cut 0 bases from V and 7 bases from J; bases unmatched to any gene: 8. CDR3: CATSRDLASGGNEQFF. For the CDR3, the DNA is TGTGCCACCAGCAGAGATTTGGCCAGCGGGGGAAATGAGCAGTTCTTC.

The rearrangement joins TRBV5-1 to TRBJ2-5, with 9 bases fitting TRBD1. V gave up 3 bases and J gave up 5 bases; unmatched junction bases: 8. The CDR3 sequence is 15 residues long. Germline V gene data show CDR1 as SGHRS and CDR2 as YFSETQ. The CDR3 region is CASSSDRGFMETQYF. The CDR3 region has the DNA TGCGCCAGCAGCTCGGACAGGGGATTCATGGAGACCCAGTACTTC.

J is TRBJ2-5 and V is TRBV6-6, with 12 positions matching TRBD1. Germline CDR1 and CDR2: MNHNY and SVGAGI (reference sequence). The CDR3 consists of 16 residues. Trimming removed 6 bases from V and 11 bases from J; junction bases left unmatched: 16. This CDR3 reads CASSKVPGQGAEEQYF. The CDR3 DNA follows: TGTGCCAGCAGCAAGGTTCCGGGACAGGGGGCGGAAGAGCAGTACTTC.

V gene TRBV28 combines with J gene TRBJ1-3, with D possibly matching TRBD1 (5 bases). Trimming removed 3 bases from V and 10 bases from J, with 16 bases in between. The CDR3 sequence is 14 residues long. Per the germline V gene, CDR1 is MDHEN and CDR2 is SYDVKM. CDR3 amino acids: CASSFTFKDTTIYF. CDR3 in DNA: TGTGCCAGCAGTTTTACGTTCAAGGACACTACCATATATTTT.

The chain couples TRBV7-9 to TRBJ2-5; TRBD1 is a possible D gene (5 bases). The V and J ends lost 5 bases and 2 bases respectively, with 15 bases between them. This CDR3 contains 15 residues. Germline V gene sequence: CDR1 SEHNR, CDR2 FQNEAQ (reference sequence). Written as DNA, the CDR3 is TGTGCCAGCAGCCCCCCTAGGCCAGGGCAAGAGACCCAGTACTTC. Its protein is CASSPPRPGQETQYF.

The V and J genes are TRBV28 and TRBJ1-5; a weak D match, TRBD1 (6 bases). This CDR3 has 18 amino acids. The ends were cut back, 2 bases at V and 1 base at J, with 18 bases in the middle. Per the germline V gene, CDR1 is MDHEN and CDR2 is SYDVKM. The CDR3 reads CASSLGRGVTGSNQPQHF. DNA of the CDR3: TGTGCCAGCAGTTTAGGTAGGGGGGTGACGGGAAGCAATCAGCCCCAGCATTTT.

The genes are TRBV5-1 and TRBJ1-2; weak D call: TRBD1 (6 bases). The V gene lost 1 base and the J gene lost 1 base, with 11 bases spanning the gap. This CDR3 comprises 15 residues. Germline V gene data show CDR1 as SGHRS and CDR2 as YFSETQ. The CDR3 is CASSLRGMVNYGYTF. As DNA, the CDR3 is TGCGCCAGCAGCTTGAGGGGGATGGTTAACTATGGCTACACCTTC.

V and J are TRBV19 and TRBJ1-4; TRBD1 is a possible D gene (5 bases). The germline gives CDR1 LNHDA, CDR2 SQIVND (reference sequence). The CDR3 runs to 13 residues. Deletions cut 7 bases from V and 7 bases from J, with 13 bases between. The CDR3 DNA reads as TGTGCCAGTACTAGGGGCGCGAGTGAAAAACTGTTTTTT. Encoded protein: CASTRGASEKLFF. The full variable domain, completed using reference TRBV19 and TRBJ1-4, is DGGITQSPKYLFRKEGQNVTLSCEQNLNHDAMYWYRQDPGQGLRLIYYSQIVNDFQKGDIAEGYSVSREKKESFPLTVTSAQKNPTAFYLCASTRGASEKLFFGSGTQLSVL.

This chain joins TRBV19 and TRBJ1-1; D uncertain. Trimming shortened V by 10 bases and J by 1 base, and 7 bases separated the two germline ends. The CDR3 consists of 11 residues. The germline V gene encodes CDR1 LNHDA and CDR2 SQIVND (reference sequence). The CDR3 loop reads CATKQNTEAFF. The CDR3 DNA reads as TGTGCCACCAAACAGAACACTGAAGCTTTCTTT.

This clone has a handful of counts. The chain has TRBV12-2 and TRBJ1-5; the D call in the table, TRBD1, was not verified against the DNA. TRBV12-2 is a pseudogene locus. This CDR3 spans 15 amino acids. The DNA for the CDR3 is TGTGCAAGTCGCTTACCAGGGGCCCACAATCAGCCCCAGCATTTT. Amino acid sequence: CASRLPGAHNQPQHF.